A selection of T cell receptor beta chains follows, all from one sample in a study of T cell repertoires in cytomegalovirus infection. TCRdb reprocessed the reads via MiXCR and lists one record per CDR3 protein. The profile covers more than 650,000 distinct CDR3 sequences, with 35% to 45% appearing a single time and roughly 2.8% taken by the ten largest. Specimen: PBMCs. The source of these receptors is a human donor in good health (CMV status not recorded). Some clones in this sample may be carry-over from other donors' samples. Each CDR3 is given with its conserved first and last residue. Each record gives: D gene, V gene, J gene, clone size, CDR3 DNA, CDR3 protein. The D gene is left open where the match is weak. Some rows mark clone size as missing; the rest say once, few, many or name a class of expanded clone.

-,TRBV28,TRBJ2-6,few,TGTGCCAGCAGTGGGAGATCTGGGGCCAACGTCCTGACTTTC,CASSGRSGANVLTF
-,TRBV29-1,TRBJ2-7,-,TGCAGCGCCGTAGGCGGGAAAATTTACGAGCAGTACTTC,CSAVGGKIYEQYF
TRBD2,TRBV20-1,TRBJ2-7,-,TGCAGTGCTAGGAAACTAGCGGGAGAGAAGTACGAGCAGTACTTC,CSARKLAGEKYEQYF
TRBD2,TRBV7-9,TRBJ2-7,-,TGTGCCAGCAGTTCGGGGACTACGAAGAACCCCTACGAGCAGTACTTC,CASSSGTTKNPYEQYF
-,TRBV7-9,TRBJ2-5,-,TGTGCCAGCAGCTTCGGAACGGAAATCCCTTCGGAGACCCAGTACTTC,CASSFGTEIPSETQYF
TRBD2,TRBV5-1,TRBJ2-7,-,TGCGCCAGCAGCTCGCGGGGGGCCGGCTACGAGCAGTACTTC,CASSSRGAGYEQYF
-,TRBV6-6,TRBJ1-2,-,TGTGCCAGCAGTTACGAGGGCGGGCTCTCACCCCAGTATGGCTACACCTTC,CASSYEGGLSPQYGYTF
-,TRBV20-1,TRBJ2-3,once,TGCAGTGCTAGGCAATTCACAGATACGCAGTATTTT,CSARQFTDTQYF
-,TRBV27,TRBJ2-1,few,TGTGCCAGCAGTTCCTTTAAGGGGAATGAGCAGTTCTTC,CASSSFKGNEQFF
-,TRBV28,TRBJ1-1,-,TGTGCCAGCAGTCGGGACTACACTGAAGCTTTCTTT,CASSRDYTEAFF
TRBD1,TRBV11-2,TRBJ1-2,few,TGTGCCAGCAGCCTCGAGACAGGGGTAAACTATGGCTACACCTTC,CASSLETGVNYGYTF
-,TRBV2,TRBJ2-5,few,TGTGCCAGCAGTGAAGCTCTCTGGGAGACCCAGTACTTC,CASSEALWETQYF
TRBD1,TRBV5-4,TRBJ2-7,-,TGTGCCAGCAGAAGACAGGGTGACAACGAGCAGTACTTC,CASRRQGDNEQYF
-,TRBV10-3,TRBJ2-7,-,TGTGCCATCAGTGAGTCGCGGACCGCTCCCTACGAGCAGTACTTC,CAISESRTAPYEQYF
-,TRBV5-5,TRBJ2-7,-,TGTGCCAGCATACCCTCCAATAACTACGAGCAGTACTTC,CASIPSNNYEQYF
-,TRBV28,TRBJ2-5,-,TGTGCCAGCAGTTTGCACGCAGGGGTAGAGACCCAGTACTTC,CASSLHAGVETQYF
-,TRBV5-1,TRBJ1-5,-,TGCGCCAGCAGCAATCTTGGGCGGGGTAACGGTCAGCCCCAGCATTTT,CASSNLGRGNGQPQHF
-,TRBV27,TRBJ2-1,-,TGTGCCAGCAGTTTATATCCACTTGGACGCTACAATGGGCAGTTCTTC,CASSLYPLGRYNGQFF
-,TRBV5-1,TRBJ1-2,-,TGCGCCAGCAGCTTGCCACCGTTGAAGGGCTACACCTTC,CASSLPPLKGYTF
-,TRBV5-8,TRBJ2-7,-,TGTGCCAGCAGCGTCGCAGGTAGCGGCCTCTACGAGCAGTACTTC,CASSVAGSGLYEQYF
-,TRBV11-2,TRBJ1-5,-,TGTGCCAGCAGCTTAGATTCGAATCAGCGCCAGCATTTT,CASSLDSNQRQHF
TRBD1,TRBV28,TRBJ1-4,-,TGTGCCAGCAGTTCCCCGGGACAGACTAATGAAAAACTGTTTTTT,CASSSPGQTNEKLFF
TRBD1,TRBV12-3/TRBV12-4,TRBJ2-1,-,TGTGCCAGCAGTTACCGGGACAGGGGGAACAATGAGCAGTTCTTC,CASSYRDRGNNEQFF
-,TRBV7-3,TRBJ1-1,once,TGTGCCAGCAGCTTACGACGGGGAGACACTGAAGCTTTCTTT,CASSLRRGDTEAFF
-,TRBV2,TRBJ1-2,-,TGTGCCAGCACGGGGAGAGGCTACACCTTC,CASTGRGYTF
-,TRBV7-8,TRBJ1-2,many,TGTGCCAGCAGCGTCTCCGGGACGAATGGCTACACCTTC,CASSVSGTNGYTF
TRBD2,TRBV19,TRBJ2-7,-,TGTGCCAGTAGTATTCCACCTATAGCGGGAGTAACCGAGCAGTACTTC,CASSIPPIAGVTEQYF
TRBD1,TRBV7-8,TRBJ2-7,-,TGTGCCAGCAGGGGGACAGGGTCCGAGCAGTACTTC,CASRGTGSEQYF
TRBD1,TRBV20-1,TRBJ1-1,-,TGCAGTGCTCTACAGGGACAGGGGGCCCCTGAAGCTTTCTTT,CSALQGQGAPEAFF
-,TRBV29-1,TRBJ1-1,few,TGCAGCGCTAGTAAGGGAATGGGCACTGAAGCTTTCTTT,CSASKGMGTEAFF
-,TRBV7-9,TRBJ2-1,few,TGTGCCAGCACCCCCCCCATCACGGGGTACAATGAGCAGTTCTTC,CASTPPITGYNEQFF
-,TRBV6-5,TRBJ1-1,few,TGTGCCAGCAGTTACCGCTGGGGATTGCGGGACACTGAAGCTTTCTTT,CASSYRWGLRDTEAFF
-,TRBV6-1,TRBJ1-2,-,TGTGCCAGCAGCGCCGAGAAGGGTTATGGCTACACCTTC,CASSAEKGYGYTF
-,TRBV5-4,TRBJ2-2,few,TGTGCCAGCAGCTTAGGAGGATTAGGGAAGCAAACCGGGGAGCTGTTTTTT,CASSLGGLGKQTGELFF
TRBD1,TRBV7-2,TRBJ1-5,-,TGTGCCAGCAGCCTGCGCGGCGGACAGGGTGGCAATCAGCCCCAGCATTTT,CASSLRGGQGGNQPQHF
-,TRBV12-3/TRBV12-4,TRBJ1-1,many,TGTGCCAGCAGCTTAGCTGGATTGAACACTGAAGCTTTCTTT,CASSLAGLNTEAFF
-,TRBV7-3,TRBJ2-3,-,TGTGCCAGCAGCTTAACTACAGGGGGGGTCCGAGGGTCTACGCAGTATTTT,CASSLTTGGVRGSTQYF
TRBD1,TRBV12-3/TRBV12-4,TRBJ1-4,-,TGTGCCAGCAGCTCGGGACAGGACGAAAAACTGTTTTTT,CASSSGQDEKLFF
-,TRBV19,TRBJ2-1,-,TGTGCCAGTCAAGACGGAAGCTCCTACAATGAGCAGTTCTTC,CASQDGSSYNEQFF
TRBD1,TRBV30,TRBJ1-1,-,TGTGCCTGGAGTCCAACGACAGGGGCTGAAGCTTTCTTT,CAWSPTTGAEAFF
-,TRBV10-3,TRBJ2-2,-,TGTGCCATCAGTGCGTCCCTGACAGGACGAGCAAACACCGGGGAGCTGTTTTTT,CAISASLTGRANTGELFF
-,TRBV5-8,TRBJ2-3,-,TGTGCCAGCAGCTTGGGACAGGGACTAAAGACGCAGTATTTT,CASSLGQGLKTQYF
-,TRBV6-1,TRBJ2-3,-,TGTGCCAGCAGACCGGAAAGCACAGATACGCAGTATTTT,CASRPESTDTQYF
-,TRBV7-2,TRBJ2-3,many,TGTGCCAGCAGCTTAACCGCGTGGGGTAATACGCAGTATTTT,CASSLTAWGNTQYF
-,TRBV11-2,TRBJ2-1,-,TGTGCCAGCAGCTTCACTAACAATGAGCAGTTCTTC,CASSFTNNEQFF
TRBD2,TRBV19,TRBJ2-1,few,TGTGCCAGTAGCTTAGCGGGAGGTTCTGAGCAGTTCTTC,CASSLAGGSEQFF
-,TRBV24-1,TRBJ2-5,few,TGTGCCACCAGTGTGAACAACCAAGAGACCCAGTACTTC,CATSVNNQETQYF
-,TRBV7-2,TRBJ1-2,-,TGTGCCAGCAGCCCCTCGGACACCTCGCCTATCGGCTACACCTTC,CASSPSDTSPIGYTF
-,TRBV14,TRBJ2-7,few,TGTGCCAGCAGCCGATACTACGAGCAGTACTTC,CASSRYYEQYF
-,TRBV18,TRBJ2-7,-,TGTGCCAGCTCACCCCAGGAGCGGAGTTACGAGCAGTACTTC,CASSPQERSYEQYF
-,TRBV6-5,TRBJ1-1,-,TGTGCCAGCAAAGACAGTGGCAGAGGTAACACTGAAGCTTTCTTT,CASKDSGRGNTEAFF
TRBD1,TRBV6-1,TRBJ2-7,-,TGTGCCAGCAACCGACAGGGGACGACGTTCTACGAGCAGTACTTC,CASNRQGTTFYEQYF
-,TRBV7-9,TRBJ2-2,many,TGTGCCAGCAGGGGGACCGGGGAGCTGTTTTTT,CASRGTGELFF